The next 22 T cell receptor beta chains were all read from a single sample in a study of naive and memory T cell subsets. Two oligonucleotides, mixed equimolar, formed the beta constant-region primer covering TRBC1 and TRBC2. TCRdb re-analysed the UMI-ligation and nested PCR reads in MiXCR, keeping a single row per CDR3 protein. The data show 150,000 or so distinct CDR3 sequences, about 17% seen once. Sequenced input: naive CD4+ T cells from blood. The receptors originated from a human donor in good health.

This clonotype has only a few counts. The rearrangement joins TRBV20-1 to TRBJ1-5, with D unclear. Germline V gene data show CDR1 as DFQATT and CDR2 as SNEGSKA (reference sequence). The germline V and J ends were trimmed by 0 bases and 1 base, with 13 bases remaining between them. The CDR3 extends over 16 amino acids. CDR3 residues: CSARDMTGRSNQPQHF. The DNA for the CDR3 is TGCAGTGCTAGAGATATGACGGGCAGGAGCAATCAGCCCCAGCATTTT.

This sequence joins TRBV12-3 or TRBV12-4 and TRBJ2-3; 9 nucleotides agree with TRBD2. CDR3 length: 17 amino acids. The J segment lost 6 bases and the V segment lost 3 bases, leaving 13 bases of the junction unmatched. This CDR3 reads CASSFWDPREGPDTQYF. CDR3 nucleotide sequence: TGTGCCAGCAGTTTTTGGGATCCGCGGGAGGGCCCCGATACGCAGTATTTT.

The rearrangement links TRBV6-5 to TRBJ1-1; 7 bases are a match to TRBD1. Germline CDR1 reads MNHEY; CDR2 reads SVGAGI. This CDR3 is 16 amino acids long. V was clipped by 4 bases and J by 3 bases; unmatched bases: 11. The CDR3 sequence: CASSSYQTGFDTEAFF. In DNA, the CDR3 is TGTGCCAGCAGTTCCTACCAGACAGGGTTTGACACTGAAGCTTTCTTT.

This chain uses TRBV4-2 with TRBJ2-4, with 9 bases lining up with TRBD2. This CDR3 is 16 amino acids long. Germline V gene data show CDR1 as LGHNA and CDR2 as YNFKEQ. Trimming cost V 1 base and J 3 bases; bases outside gene matches: 4. This CDR3 is CASSQGASGVKNIQYF. The DNA of the CDR3 is TGTGCCAGCAGCCAAGGGGCTAGCGGGGTCAAAAACATTCAGTACTTC.

In this sample, this clonotype turned up a few times. The rearrangement uses TRBV29-1 and TRBJ2-3; D possibly corresponds to TRBD2 (6 bases). This CDR3 comprises 15 residues. The germline V gene encodes CDR1 SQVTM and CDR2 ANQGSEA. The germline V and J ends were trimmed by 0 bases and 4 bases, with 14 bases remaining between them. CDR3: CSVEDPRTKADTQYF. The DNA of the CDR3 is TGCAGCGTTGAAGATCCTCGGACTAAGGCAGATACGCAGTATTTT.

V and J are TRBV19 and TRBJ2-4; the D call may be TRBD1 or TRBD2 (5 bases each). Germline values: CDR1 LNHDA, CDR2 SQIVND (reference sequence). This CDR3 is 18 amino acids long. Trimming stripped 0 bases from V and 4 bases from J, with 19 bases between. The CDR3 here is CASSIDRGQPREKNIQYF. CDR3 DNA: TGTGCCAGTAGTATAGATCGGGGCCAACCCCGGGAAAAAAACATTCAGTACTTC.

This clonotype occurred many times. V and J are TRBV5-1 and TRBJ2-3; D not resolved. Germline V gene lookup returns CDR1 SGHRS and CDR2 YFSETQ. V lost 4 bases, J lost 1 base, and 13 bases lay in between. CDR3 length: 15 residues. CDR3 sequence: CASSPRGGGTDTQYF. Here the CDR3 DNA reads TGCGCCAGCAGCCCAAGAGGCGGCGGCACAGATACGCAGTATTTT.

This clonotype has only a few counts. CDR3 DNA: TGTGCCTGGAGGTCCGGGACAGCCAACTACGAGCAGTACTTC. This translates into CAWRSGTANYEQYF. The V call is TRBV30, the J call TRBJ2-7; 7 positions match TRBD1. The CDR3 contains 14 residues. Germline trimming cut 3 bases from V and 3 bases from J; bases unmatched to any gene: 8. The germline V gene encodes CDR1 GTSNPN and CDR2 SVGIG (reference sequence).

This clonotype was seen more than once but under ten times. V usage is TRBV6-5 and J usage is TRBJ2-2; D call uncertain. The germline V and J ends were trimmed by 0 bases and 3 bases, with 5 bases remaining between them. The CDR3 runs 14 residues. Germline V lookup: CDR1 MNHEY, CDR2 SVGAGI. The CDR3 region is CASSYSRDTGELFF. DNA of the CDR3: TGTGCCAGCAGTTACTCAAGAGACACCGGGGAGCTGTTTTTT.

The rearrangement joins TRBV6-2 or TRBV6-3 to TRBJ2-7; the match to TRBD2 covers 8 bases. CDR3 length: 17 residues. From germline, CDR1 is MNHEY and CDR2 SVGEGT. Trimming cost V 1 base and J 1 base; bases outside gene matches: 9. CDR3 sequence (DNA): TGTGCCAGCAGTTACTTCCCTTTAGCGGGAACGTCCTACGAGCAGTACTTC. Translated: CASSYFPLAGTSYEQYF.

This clonotype was detected only a few times. CDR3: CSARGQGVMNEQYF. In nucleotides, the CDR3 is TGCAGTGCTAGAGGACAGGGGGTAATGAATGAGCAGTACTTC. The genes are TRBV20-1 and TRBJ2-7; 9 bases are shared with TRBD1. Germline V gives CDR1 DFQATT, CDR2 SNEGSKA (reference sequence). V shed 1 base and J 7 bases; nucleotides not matched to a gene: 8. The CDR3 totals 14 residues.

The chain carries TRBV2 and TRBJ1-4; 10 nucleotides align to TRBD1. The CDR3 has 17 amino acids. Germline-derived CDR1 and CDR2 are SNHLY and FYNNEI. V was clipped by 4 bases and J by 6 bases; unmatched bases: 11. CDR3 sequence (DNA): TGTGCCAGCAGTGGATCCGGGACAGGGGAAGGGGATGAAAAACTGTTTTTT. Translating it yields CASSGSGTGEGDEKLFF.

The rearrangement links TRBV7-2 to TRBJ2-6, with 7 bases fitting TRBD1. This CDR3 comprises 17 residues. The V gene's germline CDR1 is SGHTA and CDR2 FQGNSA. V was pared by 0 bases and J by 4 bases, with 6 bases of the junction left unmatched. CDR3 DNA sequence: TGTGCCAGCAGCTTAGCGGGGGACAGTGCCGGGGCCAACGTCCTGACTTTC. Residues: CASSLAGDSAGANVLTF.

This clonotype was counted a few times. The V and J genes are TRBV27 and TRBJ1-5, with 8 bases aligning to TRBD1. This CDR3 contains 14 residues. Per the germline V gene, CDR1 is MNHEY and CDR2 is SMNVEV (reference sequence). Trimming removed 6 bases from V and 2 bases from J; junction bases left unmatched: 3. CDR3 amino acids: CASRAQGGNQPQHF. The CDR3 nucleotides are TGTGCCAGCAGGGCACAGGGGGGCAATCAGCCCCAGCATTTT.

In this sample, this clonotype turned up a few times. The chain has TRBV25-1 and TRBJ1-4; D is undetermined. The ends were cut back, 2 bases at V and 8 bases at J, with 9 bases in the middle. This CDR3 is built from 13 residues. From germline, CDR1 is MGHDK and CDR2 SYGVNS. The CDR3 nucleotides are TGTGCCAGCAGTGAACCACTCGGGGAAAAACTGTTTTTT. Protein sequence: CASSEPLGEKLFF.

This clonotype has just a few counts. The chain combines TRBV5-1 with TRBJ2-2, with a possible D match to TRBD2 (5 bases). With 4 bases removed from V and 5 bases from J, the gap between germline ends came to 15 bases. Germline assignment: CDR1 SGHRS and CDR2 YFSETQ. The CDR3 has 15 amino acids. DNA of the CDR3: TGCGCCAGCAGCACTGCTAGCTTAGCGACCGGGGAGCTGTTTTTT. Its protein product is CASSTASLATGELFF.

The J gene is TRBJ2-7, the V gene TRBV20-1; 9 bases are shared with TRBD1. Trimming at V came to 6 bases and at J to 5 bases, leaving 11 bases not matched to a gene. The CDR3 contains 14 residues. CDR1 and CDR2 (germline): DFQATT, SNEGSKA (reference sequence). The CDR3 region is CSAGGQGEIHEQYF. CDR3 coding DNA: TGCAGTGCGGGGGGACAGGGAGAGATCCACGAGCAGTACTTC.

This clonotype occurred many times. This chain uses TRBV28 with TRBJ2-1; perhaps TRBD1 as D (5 bases). The CDR3 has 16 residues. V shed 10 bases and J shed 4 bases, with 23 bases lying between them. Germline values: CDR1 MDHEN, CDR2 SYDVKM. CDR3 region: CATKTQGSMGYNEQFF. CDR3 DNA sequence: TGTGCCACCAAGACCCAGGGATCGATGGGATACAATGAGCAGTTCTTC.

This clonotype has more than one count but fewer than ten. V and J are TRBV9 and TRBJ2-3; a possible D gene is TRBD2 (5 bases). Germline V gene data show CDR1 as SGDLS and CDR2 as YYNGEE. V was clipped by 2 bases and J by 9 bases, with 13 bases between them. CDR3 length equals 13 residues. This CDR3 is CASSVLDSRTQYF. The CDR3 DNA is TGTGCCAGCAGCGTCTTGGACTCAAGGACGCAGTATTTT.

In its sample, this clonotype was seen a few times. The chain is built from TRBV12-3 or TRBV12-4 and TRBJ2-2, with D possibly matching TRBD2 (5 bases). CDR3 length: 15 amino acids. Trimming took off 2 bases at V and 5 bases at J, with 12 bases between the two ends. The CDR3 nucleotides read TGTGCCAGCAGTTTATTACTAGTGGGGACCGGGGAGCTGTTTTTT. Translated: CASSLLLVGTGELFF.

This clonotype was detected many times. The chain combines TRBV28 with TRBJ2-7; a possible D gene is TRBD2 (6 bases). Germline values: CDR1 MDHEN, CDR2 SYDVKM. Trimming stripped 6 bases from V and 11 bases from J, with 26 bases between. The CDR3 runs to 15 residues. The CDR3 protein is CASSRYTDIDWREYF. The CDR3 DNA sequence: TGTGCCAGCAGCCGCTACACGGACATCGACTGGAGGGAGTACTTC. The variable domain in full, with the rest retrieved from reference TRBV28 and TRBJ2-7, is DVKVTQSSRYLVKRTGEKVFLECVQDMDHENMFWYRQDPGLGLRLIYFSYDVKMKEKGDIPEGYSVSREKKERFSLILESASTNQTSMYLCASSRYTDIDWREYFGPGTRLTVT.

The chain recombines TRBV27 with TRBJ1-4; 7 nucleotides line up with TRBD1. Per germline, CDR1 MNHEY and CDR2 SMNVEV (reference sequence). CDR3 length: 15 amino acids. After removal of 4 bases from V and 6 bases from J, the junction contained 8 bases not matched to a gene. This chain's CDR3 is CASSSEQGIDEKLFF. The CDR3 DNA reads TGTGCCAGCAGTTCTGAACAGGGGATCGATGAAAAACTGTTTTTT.